The 15 T cell receptor beta chains presented below share a single source sample, sequenced in a study of blood T cell repertoires in COVID-19. Using immunoSEQ multiplex PCR, the repertoire was profiled, and TCRdb retains in-frame clones only, with some absent. The table records about 260,000 clones, around 80% of them present only once. Sequences were obtained from peripheral blood. These receptors originate from an elderly woman with acute or convalescent COVID-19.

The chain uses TRBV6-1 and TRBJ2-7, with 15 bases matching TRBD2. V shed 5 bases and J 1 base; nucleotides not matched to a gene: 3. Per germline, CDR1 MNHNS and CDR2 SASEGT. The CDR3 covers 16 residues. CDR3 nucleotides: TGTGCCAGCAGTAAAGGGACTAGCGGGGGGTCCTACGAGCAGTACTTC. Protein: CASSKGTSGGSYEQYF.

The J gene is TRBJ1-2, the V gene TRBV6-5, with 9 bases aligning to TRBD1. Looked up from germline, CDR1 is MNHEY and CDR2 is SVGAGI. This CDR3 contains 14 residues. V was pared by 6 bases and J by 2 bases, with 4 bases of the junction left unmatched. CDR3 DNA sequence: TGTGCCAGCAGCTACAGGGGGCAGAACTATGGCTACACCTTC. Encoded protein: CASSYRGQNYGYTF.

The genes are TRBV28 and TRBJ2-1, with a tentative D call TRBD2 (6 bases). Looked up from germline, CDR1 is MDHEN and CDR2 is SYDVKM. This CDR3 region has 16 residues. V lost 6 bases to trimming and J lost 4 bases, with 19 bases between them. CDR3 in DNA: TGTGCCAGCAGCTTACCGGGACTCGAGGGATACAATGAGCAGTTCTTC. Translating it yields CASSLPGLEGYNEQFF.

The chain is built from TRBV19 and TRBJ2-2; 7 nucleotides line up with TRBD1. V lost 6 bases, J lost 3 bases, and 4 bases stayed unmatched. The CDR3 has 14 amino acids. Looked up from germline, CDR1 is LNHDA and CDR2 is SQIVND (reference sequence). CDR3: CASSSTGDTGELFF. DNA of the CDR3: TGTGCCAGTAGCTCAACAGGGGACACCGGGGAGCTGTTTTTT.

The chain carries TRBV14 and TRBJ2-3; perhaps TRBD1 as D (7 bases). CDR1 SGHDN and CDR2 FVKESK come from the germline V gene. The CDR3 sequence is 17 residues long. V dropped 4 bases and J dropped 5 bases, with 22 bases sitting between them. Written as DNA, the CDR3 is TGTGCCAGCAGCCCAGGCTGGCTGGCAGGGGGGAAAGATACGCAGTATTTT. Its protein is CASSPGWLAGGKDTQYF.

This sequence joins TRBV3-1 (or the pseudogene TRBV3-2) and TRBJ1-5; no clear D gene. The germline V gene has CDR1 LGHDT and CDR2 YNNKEL (reference sequence). V lost 2 bases, J lost 7 bases, and 30 bases lay in between. There are 20 residues in the CDR3. The CDR3 nucleotides read TGTGCCAGCAGCCAAAACCTCGGCGAGGGCATCCACAGTCCGGCCCAGCCCCAGCATTTT. Translating it yields CASSQNLGEGIHSPAQPQHF.

The gene calls are TRBV29-1 and TRBJ1-2; 7 bases map to TRBD1. CDR1 is SQVTM and CDR2 is ANQGSEA in the germline V gene. The CDR3 is 13 amino acids. After removal of 6 bases from V and 4 bases from J, the junction contained 8 bases not matched to a gene. The CDR3 region is CSVRTGASYGYTF. DNA for the CDR3: TGCAGCGTCCGGACAGGCGCCTCCTATGGCTACACCTTC.

This chain uses TRBV6-2 or TRBV6-3 with TRBJ1-6; 7 nucleotides line up with TRBD1. Germline V lookup: CDR1 MNHEY, CDR2 SVGEGT. The length of the CDR3 is 15 residues. The V and J ends lost 4 bases and 4 bases, in that order; junction bases with no gene match: 4. CDR3 in DNA: TGTGCCAGCAGTTCGGGACAGATTTATAATTCACCCCTCCACTTT. Its protein is CASSSGQIYNSPLHF.

The V and J genes are TRBV18 and TRBJ2-3; a weak D match, TRBD2 (5 bases). This CDR3 region has 16 residues. Germline assignment: CDR1 KGHSH and CDR2 LQKENI. The V end was cut by 0 bases, the J end by 0 bases, with 10 bases between. CDR3 sequence reads: CASSPPPGLSTDTQYF. The CDR3 nucleotides are TGTGCCAGCTCACCACCCCCGGGATTAAGCACAGATACGCAGTATTTT.

This sequence joins TRBV6-1 and TRBJ1-1, with D perhaps matching TRBD1 (5 bases). CDR1 and CDR2 from the germline V gene are MNHNS and SASEGT. The CDR3 is 15 amino acids. The germline V and J ends were trimmed by 3 bases and 3 bases, with 14 bases remaining between them. The CDR3 region has the DNA TGTGCCAGCAGTGACCCTGAAGGGGTTGACACTGAAGCTTTCTTT. Protein sequence: CASSDPEGVDTEAFF.

The rearrangement uses TRBV13 and TRBJ2-2; D is possibly TRBD2 (6 bases). The germline CDR1 and CDR2 sequences are PRHDT and FYEKMQ (reference sequence). The CDR3 consists of 13 residues. Trimming took off 3 bases at V and 6 bases at J, with 8 bases between the two ends. In nucleotides, the CDR3 is TGTGCCAGCAGCTTTACGGGGGCCGGGGAGCTGTTTTTT. Its protein product is CASSFTGAGELFF.

The rearrangement uses TRBV3-1 (or the pseudogene TRBV3-2) and TRBJ2-1; 16 nucleotides align to TRBD2. The CDR3 consists of 18 residues. Unmatched junction bases numbered 7, after V lost 5 bases and J lost 3 bases. Germline CDR1 reads LGHDT; CDR2 reads YNNKEL (reference sequence). The CDR3 region is CASSFGTSGRAGYNEQFF. In DNA, the CDR3 is TGTGCCAGCAGCTTCGGGACTAGCGGGAGGGCCGGCTACAATGAGCAGTTCTTC.

This chain links TRBV9 with TRBJ2-1; 9 bases line up with TRBD1. V lost 0 bases and J lost 6; bases outside the gene matches: 4. The CDR3 length is 15 residues. Germline V gene data show CDR1 as SGDLS and CDR2 as YYNGEE. CDR3: CASSVGTGVPNEQFF. CDR3 sequence (DNA): TGTGCCAGCAGCGTAGGGACAGGGGTTCCCAATGAGCAGTTCTTC.

The table lists this clone with a few counts. The V gene is TRBV11-2, the J gene TRBJ2-3, with 11 bases matching TRBD2. Losses at the gene ends were 5 bases for V and 3 bases for J; bases not matched to a gene: 10. Germline lookup yields CDR1 SGHAT and CDR2 FQNNGV. This CDR3 comprises 17 residues. For the CDR3, the DNA is TGTGCCAGCAGCCCTGGACTAGCGGGTATTCGGACAGATACGCAGTATTTT. This codes for CASSPGLAGIRTDTQYF.

V gene TRBV6-1 combines with J gene TRBJ2-3, with 12 bases matching TRBD2. Germline CDR1 MNHNS, CDR2 SASEGT. The CDR3 is made up of 19 amino acids. The ends lost 4 bases at V and 0 bases at J; junction bases unmatched: 11. The chain's CDR3 is CASSGIRTSGIISTDTQYF. As DNA, the CDR3 is TGTGCCAGCAGTGGAATCAGGACTAGCGGGATCATTAGCACAGATACGCAGTATTTT.